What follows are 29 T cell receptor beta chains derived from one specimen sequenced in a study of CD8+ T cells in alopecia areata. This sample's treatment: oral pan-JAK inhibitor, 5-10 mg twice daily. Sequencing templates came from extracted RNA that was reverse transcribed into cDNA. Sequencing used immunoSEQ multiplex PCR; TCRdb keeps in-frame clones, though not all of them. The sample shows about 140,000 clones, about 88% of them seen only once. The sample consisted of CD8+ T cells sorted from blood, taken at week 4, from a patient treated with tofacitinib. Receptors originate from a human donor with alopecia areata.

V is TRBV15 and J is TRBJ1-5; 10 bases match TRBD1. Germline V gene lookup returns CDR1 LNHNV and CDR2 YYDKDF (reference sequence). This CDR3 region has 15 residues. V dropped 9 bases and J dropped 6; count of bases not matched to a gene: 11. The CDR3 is CATSIDRGLGQPQHF. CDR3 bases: TGTGCCACGTCCATAGACAGGGGGCTAGGTCAGCCCCAGCATTTT.

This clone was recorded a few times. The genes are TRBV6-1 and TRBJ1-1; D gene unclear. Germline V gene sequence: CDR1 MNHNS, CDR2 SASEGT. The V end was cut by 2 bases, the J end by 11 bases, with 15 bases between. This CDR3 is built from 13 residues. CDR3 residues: CASSETLSQRAFF. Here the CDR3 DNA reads TGTGCCAGCAGTGAAACCCTTTCCCAGCGGGCTTTCTTT.

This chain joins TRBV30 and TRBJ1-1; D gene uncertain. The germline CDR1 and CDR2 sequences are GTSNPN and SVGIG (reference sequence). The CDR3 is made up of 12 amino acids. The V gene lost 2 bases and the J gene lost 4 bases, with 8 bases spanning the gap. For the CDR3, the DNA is TGTGCCTGGAGTTCAGTTGGCACTGAAGCTTTCTTT. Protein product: CAWSSVGTEAFF.

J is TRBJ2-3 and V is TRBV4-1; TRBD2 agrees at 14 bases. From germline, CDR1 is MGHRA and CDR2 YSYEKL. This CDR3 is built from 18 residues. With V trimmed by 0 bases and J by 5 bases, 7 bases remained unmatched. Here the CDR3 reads CASSQEGSGLAGVDTQYF. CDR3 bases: TGCGCCAGCAGCCAAGAAGGTTCGGGACTAGCGGGAGTAGATACGCAGTATTTT.

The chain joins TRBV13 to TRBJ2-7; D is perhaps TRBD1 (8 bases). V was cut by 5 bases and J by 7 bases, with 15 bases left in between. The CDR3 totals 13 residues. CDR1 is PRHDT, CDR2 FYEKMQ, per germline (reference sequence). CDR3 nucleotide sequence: TGTGCCAGCAGCCACAGGGGGAGGGTAGAGCAGTACTTC. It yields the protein CASSHRGRVEQYF.

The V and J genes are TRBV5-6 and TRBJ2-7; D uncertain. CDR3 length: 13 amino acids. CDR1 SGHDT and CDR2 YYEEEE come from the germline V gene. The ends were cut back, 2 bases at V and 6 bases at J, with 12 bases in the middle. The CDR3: CASSLGDSTEQYF. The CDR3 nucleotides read TGTGCCAGCAGCTTAGGAGATTCGACCGAGCAGTACTTC.

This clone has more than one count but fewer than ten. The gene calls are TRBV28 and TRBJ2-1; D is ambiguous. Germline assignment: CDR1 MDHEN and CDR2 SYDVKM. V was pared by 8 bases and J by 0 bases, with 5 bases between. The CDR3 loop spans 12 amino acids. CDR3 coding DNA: TGTGCCAGCGGAATCTCCTACAATGAGCAGTTCTTC. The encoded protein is CASGISYNEQFF.

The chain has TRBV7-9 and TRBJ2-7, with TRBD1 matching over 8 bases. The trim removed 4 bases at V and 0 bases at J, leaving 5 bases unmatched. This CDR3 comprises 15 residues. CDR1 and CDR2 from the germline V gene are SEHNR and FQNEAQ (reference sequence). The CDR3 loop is CASSSPGQGSYEQYF. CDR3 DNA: TGTGCCAGCAGCTCTCCCGGACAGGGCTCCTACGAGCAGTACTTC.

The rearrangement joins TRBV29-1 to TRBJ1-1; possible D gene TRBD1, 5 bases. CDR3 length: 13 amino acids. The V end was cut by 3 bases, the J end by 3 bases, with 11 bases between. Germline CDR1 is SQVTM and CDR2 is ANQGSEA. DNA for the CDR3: TGCAGCGTTGATCGGGGAGGGGACACTGAAGCTTTCTTT. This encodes CSVDRGGDTEAFF.

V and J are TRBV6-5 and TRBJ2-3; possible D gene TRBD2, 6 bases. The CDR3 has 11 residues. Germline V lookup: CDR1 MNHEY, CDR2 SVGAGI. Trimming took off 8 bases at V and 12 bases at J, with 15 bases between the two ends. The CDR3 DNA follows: TGTGCCAGCCGGACGGGCGGGGTACAGTATTTT. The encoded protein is CASRTGGVQYF.

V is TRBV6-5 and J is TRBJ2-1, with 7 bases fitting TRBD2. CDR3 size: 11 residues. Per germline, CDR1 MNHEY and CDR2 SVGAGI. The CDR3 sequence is CAGGALGEQFF. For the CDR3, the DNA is TGTGCGGGAGGGGCTCTCGGTGAGCAGTTCTTC.

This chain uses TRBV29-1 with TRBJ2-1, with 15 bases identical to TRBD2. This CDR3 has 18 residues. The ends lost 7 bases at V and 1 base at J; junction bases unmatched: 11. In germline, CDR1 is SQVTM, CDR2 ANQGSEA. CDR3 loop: CSATHGTSGGPSYNEQFF. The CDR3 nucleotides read TGCAGCGCTACGCACGGGACTAGCGGGGGGCCGTCCTACAATGAGCAGTTCTTC.

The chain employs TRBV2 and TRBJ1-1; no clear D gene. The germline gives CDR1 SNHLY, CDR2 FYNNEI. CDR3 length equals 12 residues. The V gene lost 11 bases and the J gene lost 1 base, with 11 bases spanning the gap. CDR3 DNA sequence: TGTGCCTGTCTCAGGAGGAACACTGAAGCTTTCTTT. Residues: CACLRRNTEAFF.

Here the CDR3 DNA reads TGTGCCAGCAGCGTAGGGGGAGGGCCGAGCAATGAGCAGTTCTTC. Translating gives CASSVGGGPSNEQFF. J is TRBJ2-1 and V is TRBV9; TRBD2 aligns across 7 bases. CDR1 and CDR2 from the germline V gene are SGDLS and YYNGEE. The CDR3 is 15 residues long. V lost 0 bases and J lost 6; bases outside the gene matches: 6. Full variable domain (missing parts from reference TRBV9 and TRBJ2-1): DSGVTQTPKHLITATGQRVTLRCSPRSGDLSVYWYQQSLDQGLQFLIQYYNGEERAKGNILERFSAQQFPDLHSELNLSSLELGDSALYFCASSVGGGPSNEQFFGPGTRLTVL.

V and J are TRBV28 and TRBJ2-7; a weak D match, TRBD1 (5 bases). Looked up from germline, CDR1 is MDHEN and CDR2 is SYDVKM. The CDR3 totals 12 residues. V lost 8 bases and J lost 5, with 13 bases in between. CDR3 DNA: TGTGCCAGCGCCCCCAGGGCCCACGAGCAGTACTTC. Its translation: CASAPRAHEQYF. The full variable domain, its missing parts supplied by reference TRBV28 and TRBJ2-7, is DVKVTQSSRYLVKRTGEKVFLECVQDMDHENMFWYRQDPGLGLRLIYFSYDVKMKEKGDIPEGYSVSREKKERFSLILESASTNQTSMYLCASAPRAHEQYFGPGTRLTVT.

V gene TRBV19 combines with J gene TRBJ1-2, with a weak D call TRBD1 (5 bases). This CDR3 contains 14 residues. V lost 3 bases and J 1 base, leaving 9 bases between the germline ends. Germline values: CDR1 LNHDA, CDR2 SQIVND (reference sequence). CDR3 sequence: CASSIGTGNYGYTF. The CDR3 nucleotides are TGTGCCAGTAGTATCGGGACTGGTAACTATGGCTACACCTTC.

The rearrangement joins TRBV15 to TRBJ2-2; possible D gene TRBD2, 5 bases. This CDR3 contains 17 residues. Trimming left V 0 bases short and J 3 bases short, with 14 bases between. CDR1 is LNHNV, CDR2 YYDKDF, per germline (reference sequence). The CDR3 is CATSRERVDGDTGELFF. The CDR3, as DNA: TGTGCCACCAGCAGAGAGAGGGTTGACGGTGACACCGGGGAGCTGTTTTTT.

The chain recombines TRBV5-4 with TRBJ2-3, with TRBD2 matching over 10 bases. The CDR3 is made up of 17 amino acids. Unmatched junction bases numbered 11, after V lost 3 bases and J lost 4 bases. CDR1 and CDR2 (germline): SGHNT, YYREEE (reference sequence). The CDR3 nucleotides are TGTGCCAGCAGCTCATCCTCTAGCGGGAGCTTAGCAGATACGCAGTATTTT. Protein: CASSSSSSGSLADTQYF.

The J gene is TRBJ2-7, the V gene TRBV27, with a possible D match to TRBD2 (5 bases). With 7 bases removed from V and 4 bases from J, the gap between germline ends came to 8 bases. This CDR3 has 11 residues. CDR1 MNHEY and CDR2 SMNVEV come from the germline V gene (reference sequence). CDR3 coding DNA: TGTGCCAGCATACGGGGATACGAGCAGTACTTC. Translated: CASIRGYEQYF.

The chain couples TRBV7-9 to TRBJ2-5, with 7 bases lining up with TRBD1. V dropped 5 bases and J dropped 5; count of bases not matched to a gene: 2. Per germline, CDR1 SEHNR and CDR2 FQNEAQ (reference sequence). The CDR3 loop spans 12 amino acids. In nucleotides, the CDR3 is TGTGCCAGCAGCAGGGACAGTGAGACCCAGTACTTC. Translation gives CASSRDSETQYF.

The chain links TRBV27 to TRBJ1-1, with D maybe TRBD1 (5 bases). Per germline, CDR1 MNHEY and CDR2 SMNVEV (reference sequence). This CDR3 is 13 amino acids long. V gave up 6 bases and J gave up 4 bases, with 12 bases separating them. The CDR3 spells CASSNRLITEAFF. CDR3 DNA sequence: TGTGCCAGCAGCAACAGGTTAATCACTGAAGCTTTCTTT.

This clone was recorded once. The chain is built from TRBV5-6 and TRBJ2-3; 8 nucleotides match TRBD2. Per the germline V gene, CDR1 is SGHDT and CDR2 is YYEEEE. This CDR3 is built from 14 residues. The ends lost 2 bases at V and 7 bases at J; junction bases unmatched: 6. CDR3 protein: CASSFSGSKNTQYF. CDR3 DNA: TGTGCCAGCAGCTTCAGCGGGAGTAAGAATACGCAGTATTTT.

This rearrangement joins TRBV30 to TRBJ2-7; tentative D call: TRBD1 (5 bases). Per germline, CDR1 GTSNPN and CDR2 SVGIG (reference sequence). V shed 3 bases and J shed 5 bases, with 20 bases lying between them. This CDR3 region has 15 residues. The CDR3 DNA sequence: TGTGCCTGGAGCAGAGCCGCAGGGAATGAGGACGAGCAGTACTTC. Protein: CAWSRAAGNEDEQYF.

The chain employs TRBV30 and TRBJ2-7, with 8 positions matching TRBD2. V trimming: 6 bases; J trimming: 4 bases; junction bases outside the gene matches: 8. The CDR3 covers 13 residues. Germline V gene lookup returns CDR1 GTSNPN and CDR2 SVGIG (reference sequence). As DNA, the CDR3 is TGTGCCTGTCTTGCGGGAGGTGGATACGAGCAGTACTTC. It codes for CACLAGGGYEQYF.

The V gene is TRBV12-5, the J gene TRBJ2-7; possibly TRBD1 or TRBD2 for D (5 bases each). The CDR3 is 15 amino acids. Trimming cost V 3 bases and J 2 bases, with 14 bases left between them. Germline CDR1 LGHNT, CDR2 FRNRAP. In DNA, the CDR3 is TGTGCTAGTGGTTTCCGGGACGGAGTAACCTACGAGCAGTACTTC. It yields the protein CASGFRDGVTYEQYF.

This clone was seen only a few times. The CDR3 DNA is TGCAGCGTTGAATTGACAGGGGATGAGACCCAGTACTTC. Its translation is CSVELTGDETQYF. The rearrangement joins TRBV29-1 to TRBJ2-5; the match to TRBD1 covers 8 bases. From germline, CDR1 is SQVTM and CDR2 ANQGSEA. With V trimmed by 2 bases and J by 5 bases, 4 bases remained unmatched. CDR3 length: 13 residues.

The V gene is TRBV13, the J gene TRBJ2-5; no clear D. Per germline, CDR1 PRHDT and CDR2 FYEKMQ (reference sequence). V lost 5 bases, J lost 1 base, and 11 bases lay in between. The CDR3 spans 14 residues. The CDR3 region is CASSVRVVQETQYF. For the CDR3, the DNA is TGTGCCAGCAGCGTTAGGGTGGTCCAAGAGACCCAGTACTTC.

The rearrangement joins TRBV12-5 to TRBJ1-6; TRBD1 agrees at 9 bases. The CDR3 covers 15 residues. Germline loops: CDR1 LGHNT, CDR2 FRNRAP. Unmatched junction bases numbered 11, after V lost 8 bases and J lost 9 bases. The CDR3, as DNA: TGTGCTAGTTACATAACAGGGGGCAACCCTTCACCCCTCCACTTT. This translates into CASYITGGNPSPLHF.

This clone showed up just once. CDR3 sequence (DNA): TGTGCTAGTGGCTACGATAGCAATCAGCCCCAGCATTTT. It translates to CASGYDSNQPQHF. The chain carries TRBV12-5 and TRBJ1-5; D is undetermined. This CDR3 region has 13 residues. V dropped 6 bases and J dropped 0 bases, with 6 bases sitting between them. Germline V gene sequence: CDR1 LGHNT, CDR2 FRNRAP.